Listed below are T cell receptor beta chains from one sample, sequenced in a study of cytomegalovirus exposure and HLA in healthy donors. The repertoire was sequenced with immunoSEQ multiplex PCR; TCRdb's copy has only in-frame clones and lacks some. The sample holds about 190,000 clones, more than 65% seen once. The specimen sequenced was PBMCs. The receptors were sampled from a woman in her twenties or thirties in good health and CMV-seropositive. Each CDR3 is given with its conserved first and last residue. D genes are given only for firm matches. Rows give clone size only sometimes, using once, few, many, or a class for an expanded clone.

- | - | TRBJ1-2 | TRBV28 | CASSTGQANYGYTF | TGTGCCAGCAGTACGGGACAAGCTAACTATGGCTACACCTTC
- | - | TRBJ2-1 | TRBV18 | CASSGDEQFF | TGTGCCAGCTCAGGAGACGAGCAGTTCTTC
- | - | TRBJ2-1 | TRBV7-2 | CASSLLPGVLIHEQFF | TGTGCCAGCAGCTTACTACCAGGGGTCCTCATCCATGAGCAGTTCTTC
- | once | TRBJ2-2 | TRBV7-9 | CASSLGLAENTGELFF | TGTGCCAGCAGCCTAGGATTAGCGGAGAACACCGGGGAGCTGTTTTTT
- | - | TRBJ1-5 | TRBV11-2 | CASSLGADRNQPQHF | TGTGCCAGCAGCTTAGGCGCGGATCGCAATCAGCCCCAGCATTTT
- | - | TRBJ2-1 | TRBV4-1 | CASSQDPLANEQFF | TGCGCCAGCAGCCAAGATCCACTAGCAAATGAGCAGTTCTTC
TRBD1 | - | TRBJ2-5 | TRBV28 | CASSFSWTGGSQETQYF | TGTGCCAGCAGCTTTTCCTGGACAGGGGGCAGCCAAGAGACCCAGTACTTC
TRBD2 | - | TRBJ2-7 | TRBV10-1 | CASSVGLAGEQYF | TGCGCCAGCAGTGTAGGACTAGCGGGCGAGCAGTACTTC
- | - | TRBJ2-7 | TRBV2 | CASGRLNEQYF | TGTGCCAGCGGCAGGTTGAACGAGCAGTACTTC
- | - | TRBJ2-2 | TRBV19 | CASSPGTNTGELFF | TGTGCCAGTAGTCCGGGGACGAACACCGGGGAGCTGTTTTTT
TRBD2 | - | TRBJ2-7 | TRBV11-2 | CASSASGTAYEQYF | TGTGCCAGCAGCGCGAGCGGGACGGCCTACGAGCAGTACTTC